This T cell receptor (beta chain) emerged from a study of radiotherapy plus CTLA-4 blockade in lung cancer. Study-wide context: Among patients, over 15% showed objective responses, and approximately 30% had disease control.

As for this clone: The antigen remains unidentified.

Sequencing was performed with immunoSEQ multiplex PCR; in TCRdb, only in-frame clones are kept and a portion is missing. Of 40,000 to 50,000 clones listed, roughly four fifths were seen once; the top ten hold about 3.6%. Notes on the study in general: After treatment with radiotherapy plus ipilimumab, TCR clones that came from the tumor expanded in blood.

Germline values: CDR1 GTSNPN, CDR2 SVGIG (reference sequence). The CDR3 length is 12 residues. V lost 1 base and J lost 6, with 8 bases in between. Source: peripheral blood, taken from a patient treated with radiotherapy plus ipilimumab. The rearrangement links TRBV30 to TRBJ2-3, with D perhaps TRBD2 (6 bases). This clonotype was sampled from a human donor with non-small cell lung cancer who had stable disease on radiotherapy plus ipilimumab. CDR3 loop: CAWSAREDTQYF. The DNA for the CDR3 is TGTGCCTGGAGTGCCCGGGAGGATACGCAGTATTTT.